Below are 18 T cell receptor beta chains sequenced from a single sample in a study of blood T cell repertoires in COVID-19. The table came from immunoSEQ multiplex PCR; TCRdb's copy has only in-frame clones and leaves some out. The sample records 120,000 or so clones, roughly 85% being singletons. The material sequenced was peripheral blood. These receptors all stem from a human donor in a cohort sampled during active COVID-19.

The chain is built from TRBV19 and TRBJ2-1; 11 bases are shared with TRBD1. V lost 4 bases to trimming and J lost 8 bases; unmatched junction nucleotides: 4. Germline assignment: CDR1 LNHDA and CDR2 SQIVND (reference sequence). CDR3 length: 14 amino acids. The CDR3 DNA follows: TGTGCCAGTAGTAGGGGGACAGGGGGTGATGAGCAGTTCTTC. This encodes CASSRGTGGDEQFF. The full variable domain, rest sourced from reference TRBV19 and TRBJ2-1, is DGGITQSPKYLFRKEGQNVTLSCEQNLNHDAMYWYRQDPGQGLRLIYYSQIVNDFQKGDIAEGYSVSREKKESFPLTVTSAQKNPTAFYLCASSRGTGGDEQFFGPGTRLTVL.

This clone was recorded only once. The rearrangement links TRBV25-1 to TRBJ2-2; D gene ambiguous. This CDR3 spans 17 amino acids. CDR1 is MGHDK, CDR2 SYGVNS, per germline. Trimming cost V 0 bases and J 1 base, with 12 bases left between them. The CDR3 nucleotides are TGTGCCAGCAGTGAATATAATTATTACATGAACACCGGGGAGCTGTTTTTT. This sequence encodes CASSEYNYYMNTGELFF.

CDR3 DNA: TGTGCCAGCAGTCATTTCTCGGGACAGGGGTGGGTTCAGCCCCAGCATTTT. Translating gives CASSHFSGQGWVQPQHF. The chain combines TRBV6-6 with TRBJ1-5; TRBD1 matches 10 bases. Germline trimming cut 5 bases from V and 6 bases from J; bases unmatched to any gene: 13. The CDR3 consists of 17 residues. CDR1 is MNHNY and CDR2 is SVGAGI in the germline V gene (reference sequence).

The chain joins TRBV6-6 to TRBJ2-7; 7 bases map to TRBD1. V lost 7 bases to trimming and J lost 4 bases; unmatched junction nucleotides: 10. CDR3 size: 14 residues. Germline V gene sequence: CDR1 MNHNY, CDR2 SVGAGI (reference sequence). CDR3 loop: CASTAGDSVYEQYF. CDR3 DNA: TGTGCCAGCACCGCCGGGGACAGCGTTTACGAGCAGTACTTC.

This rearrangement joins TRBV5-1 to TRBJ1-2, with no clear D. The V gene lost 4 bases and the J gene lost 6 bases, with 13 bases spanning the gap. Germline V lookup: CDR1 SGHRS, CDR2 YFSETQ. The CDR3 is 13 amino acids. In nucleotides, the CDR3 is TGCGCCAGCAGCACCCCCCCCGGGGATGGCTACACCTTC. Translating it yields CASSTPPGDGYTF.

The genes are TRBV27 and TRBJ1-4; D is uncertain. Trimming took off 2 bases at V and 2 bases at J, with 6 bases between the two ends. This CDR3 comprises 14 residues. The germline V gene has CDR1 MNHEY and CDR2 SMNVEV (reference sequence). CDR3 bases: TGTGCCAGCAGTTTACTCGGGACTAATGAAAAACTGTTTTTT. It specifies CASSLLGTNEKLFF.

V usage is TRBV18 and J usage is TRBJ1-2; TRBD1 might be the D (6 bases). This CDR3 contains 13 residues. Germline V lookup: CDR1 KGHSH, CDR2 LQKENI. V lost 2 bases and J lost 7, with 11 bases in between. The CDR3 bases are TGTGCCAGCTCACCAAACAGGGATCGTGGCTACACCTTC. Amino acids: CASSPNRDRGYTF.

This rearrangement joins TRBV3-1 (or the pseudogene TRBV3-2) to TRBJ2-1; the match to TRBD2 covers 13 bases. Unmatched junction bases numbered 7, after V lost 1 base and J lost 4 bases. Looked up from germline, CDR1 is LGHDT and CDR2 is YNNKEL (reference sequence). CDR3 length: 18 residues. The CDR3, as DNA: TGTGCCAGCAGCCAAGGCCCCGGGACTAGCGGGGTTTACAATGAGCAGTTCTTC. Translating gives CASSQGPGTSGVYNEQFF.

The CDR3 coding sequence is TGTGCCAGCAGTTTTGCTAGGCTGGCAGATACGCAGTATTTT. Translating gives CASSFARLADTQYF. This chain connects TRBV27 to TRBJ2-3; D remains unclear. With 3 bases removed from V and 4 bases from J, the gap between germline ends came to 11 bases. Germline CDR1 and CDR2: MNHEY and SMNVEV (reference sequence). This CDR3 comprises 14 residues.

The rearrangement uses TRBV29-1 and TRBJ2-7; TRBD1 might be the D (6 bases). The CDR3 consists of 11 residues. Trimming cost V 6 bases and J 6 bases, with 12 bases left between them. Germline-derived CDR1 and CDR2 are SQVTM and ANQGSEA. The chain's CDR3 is CSVGTFREQYF. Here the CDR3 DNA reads TGCAGCGTCGGGACATTCCGCGAGCAGTACTTC.

The DNA for the CDR3 is TGTGCCAGCAGCCCTCGTGACAGCTTCAATTCACCCCTCCACTTT. This encodes CASSPRDSFNSPLHF. This chain joins TRBV7-9 and TRBJ1-6; D perhaps matches TRBD1 (5 bases). V lost 5 bases, J lost 7 bases, and 15 bases lay in between. This CDR3 contains 15 residues. Germline-derived CDR1 and CDR2 are SEHNR and FQNEAQ (reference sequence).

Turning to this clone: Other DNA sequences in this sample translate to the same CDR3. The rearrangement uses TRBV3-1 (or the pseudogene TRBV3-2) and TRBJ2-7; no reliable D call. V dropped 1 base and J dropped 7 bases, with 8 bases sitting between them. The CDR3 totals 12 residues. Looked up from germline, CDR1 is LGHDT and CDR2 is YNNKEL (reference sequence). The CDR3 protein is CASSQGRGEQYF. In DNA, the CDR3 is TGTGCCAGCAGCCAAGGGCGCGGTGAGCAGTACTTC.

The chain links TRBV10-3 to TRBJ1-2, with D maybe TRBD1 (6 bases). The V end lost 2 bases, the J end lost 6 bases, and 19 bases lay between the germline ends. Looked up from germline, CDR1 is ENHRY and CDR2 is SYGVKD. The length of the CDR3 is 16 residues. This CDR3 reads CAISETGSVGFNGYTF. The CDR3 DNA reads TGTGCCATCAGTGAGACAGGGTCGGTGGGGTTCAATGGCTACACCTTC.

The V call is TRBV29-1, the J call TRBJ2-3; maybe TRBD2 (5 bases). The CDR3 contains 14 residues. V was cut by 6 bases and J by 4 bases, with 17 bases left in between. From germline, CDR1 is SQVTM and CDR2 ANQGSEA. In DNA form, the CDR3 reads TGCAGCGTGCACCGCGGGTTAGAGGCAGATACGCAGTATTTT. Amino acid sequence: CSVHRGLEADTQYF.

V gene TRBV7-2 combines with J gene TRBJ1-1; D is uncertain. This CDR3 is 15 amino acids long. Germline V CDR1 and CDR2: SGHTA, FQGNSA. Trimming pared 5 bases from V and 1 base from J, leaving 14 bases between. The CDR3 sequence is CASSMSLATNTEAFF. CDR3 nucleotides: TGTGCCAGCAGCATGAGCCTAGCAACGAACACTGAAGCTTTCTTT.

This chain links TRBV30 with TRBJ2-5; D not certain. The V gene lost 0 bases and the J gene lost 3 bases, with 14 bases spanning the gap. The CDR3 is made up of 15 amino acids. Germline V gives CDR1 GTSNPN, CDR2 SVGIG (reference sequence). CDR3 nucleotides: TGTGCCTGGAGTGTAGCCCGCACTCGAAAAGAGACCCAGTACTTC. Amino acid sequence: CAWSVARTRKETQYF. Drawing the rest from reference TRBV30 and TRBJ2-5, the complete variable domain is SQTIHQWPATLVQPVGSPLSLECTVEGTSNPNLYWYRQAAGRGLQLLFYSVGIGQISSEVPQNLSASRPQDRQFILSSKKLLLSDSGFYLCAWSVARTRKETQYFGPGTRLLVL.

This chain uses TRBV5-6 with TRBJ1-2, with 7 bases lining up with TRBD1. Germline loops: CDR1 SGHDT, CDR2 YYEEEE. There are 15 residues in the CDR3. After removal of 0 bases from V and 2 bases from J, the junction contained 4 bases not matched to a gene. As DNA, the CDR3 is TGTGCCAGCAGCTTGGGGGGGACAGTCAACTATGGCTACACCTTC. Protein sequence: CASSLGGTVNYGYTF.

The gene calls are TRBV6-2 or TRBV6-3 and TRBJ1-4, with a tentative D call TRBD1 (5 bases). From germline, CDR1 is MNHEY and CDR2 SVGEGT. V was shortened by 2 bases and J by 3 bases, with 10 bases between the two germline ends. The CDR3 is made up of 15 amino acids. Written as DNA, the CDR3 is TGTGCCAGCAGTTACGTGGGACTGGCTAATGAAAAACTGTTTTTT. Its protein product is CASSYVGLANEKLFF.